This TCR beta chain appears in the sequencing data of a study of HIV-infected patients and healthy controls. Study observations and caveats: HIV+ repertoires were severely depleted of MAIT alpha-chain CDR3s, unlike healthy controls. During therapy, HIV-associated CDR3s fell significantly in frequency, while CMV-associated CDR3s did not change significantly.

The CDR3 runs 13 residues. Germline loops: CDR1 MNHEY, CDR2 SVGAGI. With 2 bases removed from V and 6 bases from J, the gap between germline ends came to 8 bases. All unsorted peripheral T cells were captured because whole blood was used without fractionation. This clonotype came up many times. No antigen is known for it. cDNA was made from 500 ng RNA using alpha and beta constant primers. Using multiplexing indices, alpha and beta chain libraries were generated apart by chain-specific third strand synthesis. One primer pair amplified all rearrangements per chain; each cDNA got molecular barcodes. Ligation attached cDNA to a 5' RACE adapter that carried a random hexamer and SP2 site. Using its own MiXCR run on the 5' RACE reads, TCRdb lists one record per CDR3 protein. The data contain 11,000 or so distinct CDR3 sequences, less than 6.5% of them singletons.

The sample taken for sequencing was blood. The sequence was collected from an adult in good health. V usage is TRBV6-5 and J usage is TRBJ1-5, with unresolved D. DNA of the CDR3: TGTGCCAGCAGTTACAGGGCAGGTCAGCCCCAGCATTTT. This translates into CASSYRAGQPQHF.